This passage covers 8 T cell receptor beta chains from one sample sequenced in a study of T-cell reconstitution after alpha-beta-depleted transplantation in children listed by TCRdb under 2016. The library was obtained by PCR. Sequencing took place on an Illumina HiSeq 2500. TCR library preparation used molecular barcoding, with unique molecular identifiers applied to normalize quantification of the TCRbeta repertoire. TCRdb ran its own pipeline on the public reads, namely fastp trimming at Q25 and MiXCR clone calling, and kept in-frame beta chains. Each entry is one CDR3 protein sequence, shown with its most common DNA and genes. The sample records fewer than 700,000 distinct CDR3 sequences, under 15% of which are singletons. The top ten clonotypes cover approximately 2% of the sample. What this sample's treatment or condition label stands for: allogeneic hematopoietic cell transplantation with graft depleted of TCRalphabeta T cells and CD19 B cells.

This sample comprised PBMCs, mostly from graft donor cells, obtained 360 days after TCRalphabeta/CD19-depleted stem cell transplant. These receptors came from a male patient between 10 and 17 years old who had a stem cell transplant for acute myeloid leukemia, so the T cells may come from the graft donor.

This chain uses TRBV7-2 with TRBJ2-2, with 9 nucleotides matching TRBD2. J gave up 6 bases and V 1 base, and 9 bases lay outside the gene matches. Germline CDR1 SGHTA, CDR2 FQGNSA. The CDR3 length is 17 residues. The CDR3 loop reads CASSLGQTSGHPGELFF. The DNA for the CDR3 is TGTGCCAGCAGCTTAGGCCAGACTAGCGGCCATCCCGGGGAGCTGTTTTTT.

This sequence joins TRBV11-3 and TRBJ2-1; D is unresolved. This CDR3 is 13 amino acids long. Deletions cut 0 bases from V and 7 bases from J, with 7 bases between. Germline-derived CDR1 and CDR2 are SGHNT and YENEEA. The CDR3 DNA reads TGTGCCAGCAGCTTAGATCTCAGGAATGAGCAGTTCTTC. Protein: CASSLDLRNEQFF.

In its sample, this clonotype was seen a few times. This chain connects TRBV29-1 to TRBJ2-7; no clear D gene. Germline V gene sequence: CDR1 SQVTM, CDR2 ANQGSEA. The length of the CDR3 is 13 residues. V lost 6 bases and J 3 bases, leaving 15 bases between the germline ends. Written as DNA, the CDR3 is TGCAGCGTGGTATGGGGTATGGGCTACGAGCAGTACTTC. Translated, it gives CSVVWGMGYEQYF.

J is TRBJ2-5 and V is TRBV29-1; 10 positions match TRBD2. In germline, CDR1 is SQVTM, CDR2 ANQGSEA. The trim removed 4 bases at V and 5 bases at J, leaving 4 bases unmatched. CDR3 length: 13 residues. The CDR3 reads CSVAAGGPETQYF. Here the CDR3 DNA reads TGCAGCGTTGCAGCGGGAGGGCCCGAGACCCAGTACTTC. The complete variable domain, with remaining parts taken from reference TRBV29-1 and TRBJ2-5, reads SAVISQKPSRDICQRGTSLTIQCQVDSQVTMMFWYRQQPGQSLTLIATANQGSEATYESGFVIDKFPISRPNLTFSTLTVSNMSPEDSSIYLCSVAAGGPETQYFGPGTRLLVL.

This clonotype was counted at least ten times. This sequence joins TRBV20-1 and TRBJ2-2; tentatively, D is TRBD1 (6 bases). The CDR3 is 13 residues long. Germline V gene lookup returns CDR1 DFQATT and CDR2 SNEGSKA (reference sequence). V lost 6 bases and J lost 4, with 12 bases in between. CDR3 sequence (DNA): TGCAGTGCAGGGGGAGCTGGCACCGGGGAGCTGTTTTTT. Protein: CSAGGAGTGELFF.

This sequence joins TRBV5-4 and TRBJ2-5, with TRBD1 as a possible D gene (6 bases). Germline loops: CDR1 SGHNT, CDR2 YYREEE (reference sequence). V dropped 2 bases and J dropped 2 bases, with 7 bases sitting between them. The CDR3 is 13 residues long. CDR3 amino acids: CASSFTGQETQYF. CDR3 coding DNA: TGTGCCAGCAGCTTTACAGGGCAAGAGACCCAGTACTTC.

This clonotype was detected many times. The CDR3 loop reads CSVAEGLMNTEAFF. DNA of the CDR3: TGCAGCGTTGCTGAGGGGTTGATGAACACTGAAGCTTTCTTT. The V gene is TRBV29-1, the J gene TRBJ1-1; perhaps TRBD1 as D (5 bases). Germline V gene sequence: CDR1 SQVTM, CDR2 ANQGSEA. The ends were cut back, 4 bases at V and 0 bases at J, with 12 bases in the middle. CDR3 size: 14 residues.

This clonotype came up a few times. The chain has TRBV9 and TRBJ2-1, with D possibly TRBD2 on 6 matching bases. The CDR3 is 14 amino acids. V lost 3 bases and J lost 2, with 9 bases in between. The germline gives CDR1 SGDLS, CDR2 YYNGEE. The CDR3 region is CASSEAGTYNEQFF. For the CDR3, the DNA is TGTGCCAGCAGCGAGGCGGGGACCTACAATGAGCAGTTCTTC.